These 9 T cell receptor beta chains share one sample of origin, sequenced in a study of blood T cell repertoires in COVID-19. TCRdb's table, derived via immunoSEQ multiplex PCR, lists solely in-frame clones and lacks some. The table shows some 320,000 clones, with 89% occurring only once. Input material: peripheral blood. These receptors all stem from a woman aged 25 to 39 with COVID-19, enrolled during active disease.

The chain links TRBV10-2 to TRBJ2-3; D might be TRBD2 (7 bases). Germline V gene sequence: CDR1 WSHSY, CDR2 SAAADI. CDR3 length: 21 residues. Trimming took 1 base from V and 0 from J, leaving 26 bases between them. The CDR3, as DNA: TGCGCCAGCAGTGAGTGGCTTTTTAGTGCGGGGGCGCACCCTAGCACAGATACGCAGTATTTT. The encoded protein is CASSEWLFSAGAHPSTDTQYF.

V gene TRBV7-8 combines with J gene TRBJ1-1, with D maybe TRBD1 (5 bases). V was shortened by 4 bases and J by 4 bases, with 19 bases between the two germline ends. CDR1 SGHVS and CDR2 FQNEAQ come from the germline V gene. The CDR3 loop spans 16 amino acids. CDR3: CASSSWGVLGATEAFF. The DNA of the CDR3 is TGTGCCAGCAGCTCCTGGGGGGTCCTGGGCGCCACTGAAGCTTTCTTT. Full variable domain (rest looked up from reference TRBV7-8 and TRBJ1-1): GAGVSQSPRYKVAKRGQDVALRCDPISGHVSLFWYQQALGQGPEFLTYFQNEAQLDKSGLPSDRFFAERPEGSVSTLKIQRTQQEDSAVYLCASSSWGVLGATEAFFGQGTRLTVV.

V and J are TRBV5-6 and TRBJ1-5, with D unclear. The CDR3 has 15 amino acids. Trimming removed 3 bases from V and 6 bases from J, with 16 bases in between. Germline V gene lookup returns CDR1 SGHDT and CDR2 YYEEEE. The CDR3 is CASSSGRDRAQPQHF. In nucleotides, the CDR3 is TGTGCCAGCAGCTCGGGTCGGGATAGGGCTCAGCCCCAGCATTTT.

This rearrangement joins TRBV10-3 to TRBJ2-1, with D perhaps matching TRBD2 (6 bases). Trimming cost V 6 bases and J 5 bases, with 17 bases left between them. The CDR3 loop spans 15 amino acids. Germline V lookup: CDR1 ENHRY, CDR2 SYGVKD. The CDR3: CAIRGRGGANNEQFF. The CDR3 nucleotides are TGTGCCATCAGGGGGCGGGGCGGGGCCAACAATGAGCAGTTCTTC.

As concerns this clone: The sample contains more than one DNA sequence encoding this CDR3. This chain uses TRBV19 with TRBJ1-1; D gene ambiguous. The CDR3 is 13 residues long. Trimming removed 3 bases from V and 1 base from J, with 6 bases in between. Germline CDR1 is LNHDA and CDR2 is SQIVND (reference sequence). CDR3 loop: CASSISGNTEAFF. The CDR3 nucleotides are TGTGCCAGTAGTATCTCGGGGAACACTGAAGCTTTCTTT.

The V gene is TRBV30, the J gene TRBJ2-4; D is uncertain. The CDR3 has 15 residues. V lost 1 base, J lost 9 bases, and 19 bases lay in between. Germline values: CDR1 GTSNPN, CDR2 SVGIG (reference sequence). As DNA, the CDR3 is TGTGCCTGGAGTGCCCCATATCGCCCCCCGCGCATTCAGTACTTC. Protein sequence: CAWSAPYRPPRIQYF.

The chain couples TRBV2 to TRBJ1-3, with 7 bases aligning to TRBD1. The germline V gene encodes CDR1 SNHLY and CDR2 FYNNEI. CDR3 length equals 15 residues. V shed 6 bases and J 3 bases; nucleotides not matched to a gene: 8. The CDR3 spells CASRGTDRFGNTIYF. As DNA, the CDR3 is TGTGCCAGCAGGGGGACAGATCGTTTTGGAAACACCATATATTTT.

Concerning this clone: This sample also contains other DNA sequences that code for the same CDR3. This sequence joins TRBV5-6 and TRBJ2-5; D remains ambiguous. Germline V gene lookup returns CDR1 SGHDT and CDR2 YYEEEE. The CDR3 has 12 residues. V was clipped by 0 bases and J by 4 bases, with 4 bases between them. The CDR3 sequence: CASSLARETQYF. Written as DNA, the CDR3 is TGTGCCAGCAGCTTGGCCAGAGAGACCCAGTACTTC.

J is TRBJ2-3 and V is TRBV24-1, with 9 nucleotides matching TRBD1. CDR3 size: 16 residues. The germline gives CDR1 KGHDR, CDR2 SFDVKD. Trimming cost V 4 bases and J 1 base; bases outside gene matches: 5. The CDR3: CATSDLGTGRTDTQYF. The CDR3 region has the DNA TGTGCCACCAGTGACCTAGGGACAGGGCGCACAGATACGCAGTATTTT.